The clone carrying this TCR beta chain has more than one count but fewer than ten. Trimming took 10 bases from V and 2 from J; bases not matched to a gene: 5. CDR1 is ENHRY and CDR2 is SYGVKD in the germline V gene. CDR3 length: 12 residues. The source of the sample is a study of cytomegalovirus exposure and HLA in healthy donors. The PCR contained 60 Vbeta and 13 Jbeta primers. The repertoire was sequenced with immunoSEQ multiplex PCR; TCRdb's copy has only in-frame clones and lacks some. This table holds 90,000 to 110,000 clones, roughly 80% found once. The source is a middle-aged woman in good health and CMV-seropositive. Sequencing was carried out using PBMCs. The rearrangement uses TRBV10-3 and TRBJ2-7; 7 bases fit TRBD1. The CDR3 coding sequence is TGTGCCAAAACGACAGGGCCCTACGAGCAGTACTTC. Protein product: CAKTTGPYEQYF.